A selection of T cell receptor beta chains follows, all from one sample in a study of blood T cells in healthy people across ages. TCRdb called the 5' RACE reads again in MiXCR, with one record for every CDR3 protein. The sample holds approximately 580,000 distinct CDR3 sequences, nearly 25% seen once. These data were also filed under a second study, of T cells of mothers and their children.

Material: blood. The receptors come from a boy between 5 and 17 years old in good health. The CDR3 runs from the conserved cysteine through the conserved F or W. D genes are given only for firm matches. Clone size is not always given. Where it is, it says once, few, many or a class for expanded clones.

TRBV2,TRBJ2-6,NA,few,TGTGCCAGCAGTGATGCAGGTGGGGCCAACGTCCTGACCTTC,CASSDAGGANVLTF
TRBV10-3,TRBJ2-5,NA,NA,TGTGCCATCGGGGCCAGGGAATATGAGACCCAGTACTTC,CAIGAREYETQYF
TRBV5-6,TRBJ1-2,TRBD1,few,TGTGCCAGCAGCTTGGGCCCGACAGGGGAATATGGCTACACCTTC,CASSLGPTGEYGYTF
TRBV28,TRBJ2-5,TRBD2,NA,TGTGCCAGCAGTTTATGGGGGAGGGCCAGGGAGACCCAGTGCTTC,CASSLWGRARETQCF
TRBV11-3,TRBJ2-1,NA,few,TGTGCCAGCAGCTTACTGAGCCGGGAGCAGTTCTTC,CASSLLSREQFF
TRBV7-2,TRBJ2-1,NA,many,TGTGCCAGCAGCTTAGGGTTCACGGAGGCAACTTCGCAGTTCTTC,CASSLGFTEATSQFF
TRBV9,TRBJ2-3,TRBD2,NA,TGTGCCAGCAGCCAGACTAGCGGGAGGACAGATACGCAGTATTTT,CASSQTSGRTDTQYF
TRBV4-1,TRBJ2-5,NA,few,TGCGCCAGCAGCCACCGGGACTTGGGGCAGACCCAGTACTTC,CASSHRDLGQTQYF
TRBV20-1,TRBJ1-1,NA,few,TGCAGTGCTAGCCCGGGAGTGGGAACTGAAGCTTTCTTT,CSASPGVGTEAFF
TRBV10-3,TRBJ2-3,TRBD1,few,TGTGCCACACAGGGGGGCCCAGATACGCAGTATTTT,CATQGGPDTQYF
TRBV28,TRBJ1-2,NA,few,TGTGCCAGCAGTTTAATATCAGGGAGAGGCTACACCTTC,CASSLISGRGYTF
TRBV5-1,TRBJ2-5,NA,few,TGCGCCAGCAGCTTGGGCGGGGGCCGGGCCCTCTTAGAGACCCAGTACTTC,CASSLGGGRALLETQYF
TRBV28,TRBJ2-7,TRBD1,NA,TGTGCCAGCAGTTTATCAGGGACAGGTAACGAGCAGTACTTC,CASSLSGTGNEQYF
TRBV11-2,TRBJ2-2,TRBD1,NA,TGTGCCAGCAGTCGACGATGGGACAGGCCGAACACCGGGGAGCTGTTTTTT,CASSRRWDRPNTGELFF
TRBV4-3,TRBJ1-2,NA,NA,TGCGCCAGCAGCCAAGATACTACAGCTAACTATGGCTACACCTTC,CASSQDTTANYGYTF
TRBV6-2/TRBV6-3,TRBJ1-1,TRBD1,NA,TGTGCCAGCAGTTACCGGGACAGGGGGCCCATGAACACTGAAGCTTTCTTT,CASSYRDRGPMNTEAFF
TRBV27,TRBJ1-2,NA,NA,TGTGCCAGCAAATCTCAAATTGGGAGGAGTAACTATGGCTACACCTTC,CASKSQIGRSNYGYTF
TRBV11-2,TRBJ2-5,NA,few,TGTGCCAGCAGCTCCGTGCTGGAACAAGAGACCCAGTACTTC,CASSSVLEQETQYF
TRBV7-2,TRBJ2-1,NA,NA,TGTGCCAGCAGCTTCCCCGACAGCTACAATGAGCAGTTCTTC,CASSFPDSYNEQFF
TRBV19,TRBJ2-7,NA,few,TGTGCCAGTAGTGCGGGGGCGAACAACGAGCAGTACTTC,CASSAGANNEQYF
TRBV6-6,TRBJ1-5,TRBD1,NA,TGTGCCAGCAGTTACACCGGACAGGATCAGCCCCAGCATTTT,CASSYTGQDQPQHF
TRBV6-6,TRBJ2-7,TRBD2,NA,TGTGCCAGCAGTTACTCGGCGGGAGGCCTCGAGCAGTACTTC,CASSYSAGGLEQYF
TRBV28,TRBJ2-1,TRBD2,many,TGTGCCAGCAGTCCTACCGGGACTAGCGGGGATGAGCAGTTCTTC,CASSPTGTSGDEQFF
TRBV7-2,TRBJ2-7,TRBD2,NA,TGTGCCAGCAGCTTAGAGGTAGCGGGAGGGCCCTACGAGCAGTACTTC,CASSLEVAGGPYEQYF
TRBV4-3,TRBJ2-5,TRBD2,few,TGCGCCAGCAGCCAAGATTTGGCGGGAGGGCTTTCGGTCGAGACCCAGTACTTC,CASSQDLAGGLSVETQYF
TRBV20-1,TRBJ2-3,TRBD2,NA,TGCAGTGCTGGAGCGGGAGGATTGGATACGCAGTATTTT,CSAGAGGLDTQYF
TRBV2,TRBJ2-1,TRBD1,NA,TGTGCCAGCAAGATGGACAGGGGGCGCAGCAATGAGCAGTTCTTC,CASKMDRGRSNEQFF
TRBV4-1,TRBJ2-1,TRBD2,NA,TGCGCCAGCAGCCGCGGAGCGGGGTCGATTGAGCAGTTCTTC,CASSRGAGSIEQFF
TRBV5-5,TRBJ2-1,NA,few,TGTGCCAGCAGCTTGGAACGGGCTAGGGCCAATGAGCAGTTCTTC,CASSLERARANEQFF
TRBV20-1,TRBJ2-3,NA,NA,TGCAGTGCTAGAGGGGGGGCGAAAGATACGCAGTATTTT,CSARGGAKDTQYF
TRBV29-1,TRBJ2-3,NA,NA,TGCAGCGTTGTTCCGGGGACTAGCACAGATACGCAGTATTTT,CSVVPGTSTDTQYF
TRBV12-3/TRBV12-4,TRBJ2-1,NA,many,TGTGCCAGCAGTTTTATGGTGGGAAGCAATGAGCAGTTCTTC,CASSFMVGSNEQFF
TRBV6-5,TRBJ2-5,NA,NA,TGTGCCAGCAGGGGGGGCCAGGGGTATGGCGAGACCCAGTACTTC,CASRGGQGYGETQYF
TRBV24-1,TRBJ2-1,TRBD2,NA,TGTGCCACCAGTGATTACCGGGCTAGCGGGAGGACAAACTACTACAATGAGCAGTTCTTC,CATSDYRASGRTNYYNEQFF
TRBV19,TRBJ2-2,NA,NA,TGTGCCAGTAGGGGTCCGGTAAACACCGGGGAGCTGTTTTTT,CASRGPVNTGELFF
TRBV7-2,TRBJ2-1,NA,NA,TGTGCCAGCAGCTTAGCGGGCACAGATGAGCAGTTCTTC,CASSLAGTDEQFF
TRBV7-2,TRBJ1-2,NA,NA,TGTGCCAGCACCTCTAAGACAGCTTTCTATGGCTACACCTTC,CASTSKTAFYGYTF
TRBV28,TRBJ2-7,TRBD1,few,TGTGCCAGCAGTTCCCCCGACAGGGCGCAGTACTTC,CASSSPDRAQYF